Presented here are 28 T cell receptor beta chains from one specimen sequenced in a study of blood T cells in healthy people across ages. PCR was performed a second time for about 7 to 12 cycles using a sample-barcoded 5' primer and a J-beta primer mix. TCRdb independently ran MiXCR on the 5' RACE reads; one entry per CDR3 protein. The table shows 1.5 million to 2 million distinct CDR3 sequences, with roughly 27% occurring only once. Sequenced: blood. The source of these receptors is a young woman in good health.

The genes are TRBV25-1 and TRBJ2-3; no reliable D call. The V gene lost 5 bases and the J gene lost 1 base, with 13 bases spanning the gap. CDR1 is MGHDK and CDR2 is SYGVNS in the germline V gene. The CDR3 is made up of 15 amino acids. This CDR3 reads CASSRPGGRTDTQYF. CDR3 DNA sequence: TGTGCCAGCAGTAGGCCCGGCGGACGCACAGATACGCAGTATTTT.

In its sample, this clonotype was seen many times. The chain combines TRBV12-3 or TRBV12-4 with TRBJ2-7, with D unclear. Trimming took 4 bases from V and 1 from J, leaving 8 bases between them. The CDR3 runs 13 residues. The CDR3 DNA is TGTGCCAGCAGTTCGACCCCTTCCTACGAGCAGTACTTC. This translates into CASSSTPSYEQYF.

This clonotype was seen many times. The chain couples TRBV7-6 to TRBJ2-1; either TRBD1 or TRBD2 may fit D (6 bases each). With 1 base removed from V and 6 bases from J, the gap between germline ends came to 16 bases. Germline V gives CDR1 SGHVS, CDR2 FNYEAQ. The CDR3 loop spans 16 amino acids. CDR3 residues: CASSLEWRGSANEQFF. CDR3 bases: TGTGCCAGCAGCTTAGAGTGGAGGGGGAGCGCCAATGAGCAGTTCTTC.

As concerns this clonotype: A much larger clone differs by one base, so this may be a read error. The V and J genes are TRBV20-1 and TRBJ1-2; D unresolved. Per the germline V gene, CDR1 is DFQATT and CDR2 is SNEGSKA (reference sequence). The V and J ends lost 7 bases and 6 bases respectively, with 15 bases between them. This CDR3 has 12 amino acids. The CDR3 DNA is TGCAGTGTCGATTTTCGGTCTGATGGCTACACCTTC. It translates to CSVDFRSDGYTF.

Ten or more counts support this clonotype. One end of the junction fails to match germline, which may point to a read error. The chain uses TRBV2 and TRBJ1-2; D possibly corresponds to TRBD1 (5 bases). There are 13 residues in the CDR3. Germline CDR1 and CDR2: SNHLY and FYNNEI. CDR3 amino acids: CASSDQGNYGYTF. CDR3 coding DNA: TGCGCCAGCAGCGATCAGGGCAACTATGGCTACACCTTC. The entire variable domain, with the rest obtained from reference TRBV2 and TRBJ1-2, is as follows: EPEVTQTPSHQVTQMGQEVILRCVPISNHLYFYWYRQILGQKVEFLVSFYNNEISEKSEIFDDQFSVERPDGSNFTLKIRSTKLEDSAMYFCASSDQGNYGYTFGSGTRLTVV.

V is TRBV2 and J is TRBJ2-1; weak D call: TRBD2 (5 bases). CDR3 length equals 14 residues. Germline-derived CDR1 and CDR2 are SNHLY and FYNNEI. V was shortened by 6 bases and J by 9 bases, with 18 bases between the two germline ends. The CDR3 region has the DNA TGTGCCAGCAGGGCCCATGTTGTCGGAGGTGAGCAGTTCTTC. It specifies CASRAHVVGGEQFF. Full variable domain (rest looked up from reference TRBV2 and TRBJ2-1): EPEVTQTPSHQVTQMGQEVILRCVPISNHLYFYWYRQILGQKVEFLVSFYNNEISEKSEIFDDQFSVERPDGSNFTLKIRSTKLEDSAMYFCASRAHVVGGEQFFGPGTRLTVL.

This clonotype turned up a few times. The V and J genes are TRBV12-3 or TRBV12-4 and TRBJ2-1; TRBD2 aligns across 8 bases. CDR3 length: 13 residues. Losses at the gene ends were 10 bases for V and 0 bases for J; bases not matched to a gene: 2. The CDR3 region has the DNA TGTGCCACCGGGAGGGGCTCCTACAATGAGCAGTTCTTC. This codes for CATGRGSYNEQFF.

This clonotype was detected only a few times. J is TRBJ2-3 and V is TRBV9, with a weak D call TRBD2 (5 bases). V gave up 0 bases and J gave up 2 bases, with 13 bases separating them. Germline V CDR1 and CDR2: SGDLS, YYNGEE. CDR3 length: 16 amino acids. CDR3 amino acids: CASSVGEMDFTDTQYF. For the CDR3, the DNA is TGTGCCAGCAGCGTAGGTGAGATGGACTTCACAGATACGCAGTATTTT.

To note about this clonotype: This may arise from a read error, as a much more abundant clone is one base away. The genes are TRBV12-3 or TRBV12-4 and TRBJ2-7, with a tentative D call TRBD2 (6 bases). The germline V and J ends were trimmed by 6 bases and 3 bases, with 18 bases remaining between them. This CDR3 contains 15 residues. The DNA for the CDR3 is TGTGCCAGCAGCCAAACTAGCCTCGGAGGCTACGAGCAGTACTTC. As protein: CASSQTSLGGYEQYF.

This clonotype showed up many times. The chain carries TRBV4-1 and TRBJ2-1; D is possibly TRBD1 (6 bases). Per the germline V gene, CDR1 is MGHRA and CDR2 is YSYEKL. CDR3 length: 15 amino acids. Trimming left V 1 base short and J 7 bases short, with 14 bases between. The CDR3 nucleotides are TGCGCCAGCAGCCAAGTCCAGGGGATTCGAAATGAGCAGTTCTTC. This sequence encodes CASSQVQGIRNEQFF.

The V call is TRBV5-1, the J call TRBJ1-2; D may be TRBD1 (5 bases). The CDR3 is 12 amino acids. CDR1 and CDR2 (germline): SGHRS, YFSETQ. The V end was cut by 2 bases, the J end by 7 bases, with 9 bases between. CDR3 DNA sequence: TGCGCCAGCAGCTTTGTAGGGGCTGGCTACACCTTC. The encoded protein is CASSFVGAGYTF. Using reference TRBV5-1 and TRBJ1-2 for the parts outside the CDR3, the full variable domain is KAGVTQTPRYLIKTRGQQVTLSCSPISGHRSVSWYQQTPGQGLQFLFEYFSETQRNKGNFPGRFSGRQFSNSRSEMNVSTLELGDSALYLCASSFVGAGYTFGSGTRLTVV.

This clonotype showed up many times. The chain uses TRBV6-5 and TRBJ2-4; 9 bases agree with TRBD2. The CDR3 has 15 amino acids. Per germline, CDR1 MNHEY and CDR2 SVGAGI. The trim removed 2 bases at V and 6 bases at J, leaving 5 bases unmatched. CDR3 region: CASSYIAGVGNIQYF. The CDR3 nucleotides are TGTGCCAGCAGTTACATAGCGGGAGTCGGAAACATTCAGTACTTC.

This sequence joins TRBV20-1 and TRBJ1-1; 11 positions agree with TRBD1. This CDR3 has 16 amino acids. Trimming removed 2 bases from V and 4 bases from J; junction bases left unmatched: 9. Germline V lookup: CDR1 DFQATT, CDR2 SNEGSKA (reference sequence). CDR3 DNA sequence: TGCAGTGCTAGACTCTGGGGACAGGGGGATTTCACTGAAGCTTTCTTT. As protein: CSARLWGQGDFTEAFF.

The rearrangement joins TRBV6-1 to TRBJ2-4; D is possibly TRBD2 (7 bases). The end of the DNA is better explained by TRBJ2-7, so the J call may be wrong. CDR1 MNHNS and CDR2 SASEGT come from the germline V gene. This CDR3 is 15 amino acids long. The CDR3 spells CASRGRGATPYEQYF. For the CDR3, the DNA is TGTGCCAGCAGGGGGAGGGGGGCAACCCCCTACGAGCAGTACTTC.

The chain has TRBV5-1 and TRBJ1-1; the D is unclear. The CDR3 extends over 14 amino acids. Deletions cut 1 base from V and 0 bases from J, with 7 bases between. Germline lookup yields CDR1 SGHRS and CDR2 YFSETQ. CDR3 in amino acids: CASSLTSMNTEAFF. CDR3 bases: TGCGCCAGCAGCTTGACAAGTATGAACACTGAAGCTTTCTTT.

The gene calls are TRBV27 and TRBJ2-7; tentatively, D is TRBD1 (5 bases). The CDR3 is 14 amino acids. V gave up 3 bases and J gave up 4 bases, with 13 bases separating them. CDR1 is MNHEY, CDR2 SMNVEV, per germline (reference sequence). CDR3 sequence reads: CASSFKGALYEQYF. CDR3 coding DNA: TGTGCCAGCAGTTTCAAAGGGGCCTTATACGAGCAGTACTTC.

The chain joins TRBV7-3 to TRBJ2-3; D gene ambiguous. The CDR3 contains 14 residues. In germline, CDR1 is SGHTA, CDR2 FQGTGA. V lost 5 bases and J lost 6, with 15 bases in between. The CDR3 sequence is CASSPDQVWDTQYF. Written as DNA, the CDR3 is TGTGCCAGCAGCCCCGACCAAGTCTGGGATACGCAGTATTTT. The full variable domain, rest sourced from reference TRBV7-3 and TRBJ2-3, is GAGVSQTPSNKVTEKGKYVELRCDPISGHTALYWYRQSLGQGPEFLIYFQGTGAADDSGLPNDRFFAVRPEGSVSTLKIQRTERGDSAVYLCASSPDQVWDTQYFGPGTRLTVL.

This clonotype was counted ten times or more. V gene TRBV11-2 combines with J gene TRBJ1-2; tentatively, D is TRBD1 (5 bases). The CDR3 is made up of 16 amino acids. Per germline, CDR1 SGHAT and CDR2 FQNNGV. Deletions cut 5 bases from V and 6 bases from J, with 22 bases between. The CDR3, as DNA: TGTGCCAGCAGCCTTACGTTAAAGGGGTTAGGGGATGGCTACACCTTC. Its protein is CASSLTLKGLGDGYTF.

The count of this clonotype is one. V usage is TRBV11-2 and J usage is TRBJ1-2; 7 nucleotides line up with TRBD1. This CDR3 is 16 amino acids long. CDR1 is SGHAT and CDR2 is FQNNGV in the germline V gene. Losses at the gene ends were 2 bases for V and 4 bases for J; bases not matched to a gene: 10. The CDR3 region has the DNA TGTGCCAGCAGCTTACTACCCCCGAGACAGGGCTATGGCTACACCTTC. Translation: CASSLLPPRQGYGYTF.

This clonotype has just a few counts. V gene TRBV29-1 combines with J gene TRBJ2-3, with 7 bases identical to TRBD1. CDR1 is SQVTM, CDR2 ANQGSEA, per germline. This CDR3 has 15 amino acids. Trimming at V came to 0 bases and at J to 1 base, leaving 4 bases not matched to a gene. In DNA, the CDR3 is TGCAGCGTTGAAGATCTTGACAGGGGCACAGATACGCAGTATTTT. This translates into CSVEDLDRGTDTQYF.

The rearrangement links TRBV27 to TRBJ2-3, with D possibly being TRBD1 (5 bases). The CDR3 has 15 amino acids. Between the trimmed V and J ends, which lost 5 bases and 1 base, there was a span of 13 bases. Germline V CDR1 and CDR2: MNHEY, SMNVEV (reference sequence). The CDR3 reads CASSPQGSGTDTQYF. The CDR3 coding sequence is TGTGCCAGCAGTCCTCAGGGTTCGGGCACAGATACGCAGTATTTT.

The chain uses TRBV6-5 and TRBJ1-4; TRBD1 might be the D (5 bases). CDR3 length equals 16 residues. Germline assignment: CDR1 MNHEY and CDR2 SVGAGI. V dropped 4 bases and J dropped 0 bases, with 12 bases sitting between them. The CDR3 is CASSFGRGTTNEKLFF. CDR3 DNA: TGTGCCAGCAGTTTCGGACGGGGGACAACTAATGAAAAACTGTTTTTT.

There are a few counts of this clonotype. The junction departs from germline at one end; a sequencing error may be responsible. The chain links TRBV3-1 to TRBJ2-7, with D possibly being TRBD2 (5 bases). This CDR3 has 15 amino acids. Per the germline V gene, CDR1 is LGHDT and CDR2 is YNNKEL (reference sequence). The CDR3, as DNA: TGTGCCAGCAGCCCTGGGAGCGGATCTTCCTACGGGCAGTACTTC. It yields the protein CASSPGSGSSYGQYF.

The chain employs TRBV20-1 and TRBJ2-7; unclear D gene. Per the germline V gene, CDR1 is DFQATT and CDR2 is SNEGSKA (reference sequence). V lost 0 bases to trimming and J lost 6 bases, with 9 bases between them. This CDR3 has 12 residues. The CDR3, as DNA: TGCAGTGCTAGAGAGGAATCTACCGAGCAGTACTTC. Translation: CSAREESTEQYF.

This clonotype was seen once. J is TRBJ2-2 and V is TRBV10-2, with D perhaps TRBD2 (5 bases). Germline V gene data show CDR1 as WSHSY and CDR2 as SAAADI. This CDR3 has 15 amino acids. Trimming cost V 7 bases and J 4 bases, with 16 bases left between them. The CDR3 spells CASKDSSPVTGELFF. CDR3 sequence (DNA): TGCGCCAGCAAGGACTCCTCCCCCGTCACCGGGGAGCTGTTTTTT.

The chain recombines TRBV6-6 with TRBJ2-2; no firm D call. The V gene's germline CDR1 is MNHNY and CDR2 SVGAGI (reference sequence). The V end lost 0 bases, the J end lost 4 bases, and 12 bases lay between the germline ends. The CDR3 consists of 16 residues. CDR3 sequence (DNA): TGTGCCAGCAGTTACTCGACGCCAGTAGCCACCGGGGAGCTGTTTTTT. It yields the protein CASSYSTPVATGELFF.

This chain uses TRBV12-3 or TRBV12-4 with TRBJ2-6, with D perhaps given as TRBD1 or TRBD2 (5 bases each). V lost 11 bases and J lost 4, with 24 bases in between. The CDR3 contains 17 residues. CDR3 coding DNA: TGTGCCGGCGCCCGAGCGGCAGGGAACGTAGGGGCCAACGTCCTGACTTTC. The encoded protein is CAGARAAGNVGANVLTF.

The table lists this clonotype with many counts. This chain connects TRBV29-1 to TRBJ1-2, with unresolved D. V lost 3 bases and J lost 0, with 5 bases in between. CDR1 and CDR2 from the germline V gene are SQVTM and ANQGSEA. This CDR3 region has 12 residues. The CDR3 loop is CSVDSTNYGYTF. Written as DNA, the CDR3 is TGCAGCGTTGACTCGACTAACTATGGCTACACCTTC.